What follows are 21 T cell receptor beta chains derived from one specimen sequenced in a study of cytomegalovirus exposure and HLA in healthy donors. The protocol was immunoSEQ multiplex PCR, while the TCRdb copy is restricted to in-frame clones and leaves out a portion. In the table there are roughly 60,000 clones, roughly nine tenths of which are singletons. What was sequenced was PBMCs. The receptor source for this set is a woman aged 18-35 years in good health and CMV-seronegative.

The CDR3: CASRRDYSYNEQFF. As DNA, the CDR3 is TGCGCCAGCCGTCGGGACTACTCCTACAATGAGCAGTTCTTC. This chain connects TRBV10-2 to TRBJ2-1, with TRBD2 matching over 7 bases. Unmatched junction bases numbered 4, after V lost 8 bases and J lost 0 bases. The germline CDR1 and CDR2 sequences are WSHSY and SAAADI. The CDR3 runs to 14 residues.

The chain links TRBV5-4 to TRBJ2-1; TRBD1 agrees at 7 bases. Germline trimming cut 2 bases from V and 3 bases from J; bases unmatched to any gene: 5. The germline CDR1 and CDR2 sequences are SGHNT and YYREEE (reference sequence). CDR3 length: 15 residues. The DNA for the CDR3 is TGTGCCAGCAGCTTACCGGGACAGAGCTACAATGAGCAGTTCTTC. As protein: CASSLPGQSYNEQFF.

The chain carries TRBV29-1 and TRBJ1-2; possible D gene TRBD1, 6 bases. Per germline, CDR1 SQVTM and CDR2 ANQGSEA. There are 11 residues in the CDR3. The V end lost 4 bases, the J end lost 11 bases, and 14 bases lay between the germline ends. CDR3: CSVVTGTAYTF. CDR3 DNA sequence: TGCAGCGTTGTTACAGGGACGGCATACACCTTC.

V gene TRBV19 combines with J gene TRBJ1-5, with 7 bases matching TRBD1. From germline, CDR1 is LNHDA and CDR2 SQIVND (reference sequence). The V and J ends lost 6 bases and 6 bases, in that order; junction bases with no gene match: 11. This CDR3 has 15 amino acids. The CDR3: CASRPTKGALQPQHF. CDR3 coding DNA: TGTGCCAGTAGACCCACAAAGGGGGCCCTTCAGCCCCAGCATTTT.

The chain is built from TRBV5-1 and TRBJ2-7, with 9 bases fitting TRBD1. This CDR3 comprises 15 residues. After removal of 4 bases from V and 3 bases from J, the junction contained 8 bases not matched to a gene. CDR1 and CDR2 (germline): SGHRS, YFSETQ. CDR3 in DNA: TGCGCCAGCAGCAAACAGGGGGCGCGAAACTACGAGCAGTACTTC. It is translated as CASSKQGARNYEQYF.

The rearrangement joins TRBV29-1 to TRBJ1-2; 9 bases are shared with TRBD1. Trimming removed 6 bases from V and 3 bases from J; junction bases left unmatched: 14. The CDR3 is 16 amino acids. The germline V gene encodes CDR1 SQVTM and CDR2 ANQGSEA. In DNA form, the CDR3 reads TGCAGCGTGCCTCAATGGGACAGGGCGAGCGACTATGGCTACACCTTC. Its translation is CSVPQWDRASDYGYTF.

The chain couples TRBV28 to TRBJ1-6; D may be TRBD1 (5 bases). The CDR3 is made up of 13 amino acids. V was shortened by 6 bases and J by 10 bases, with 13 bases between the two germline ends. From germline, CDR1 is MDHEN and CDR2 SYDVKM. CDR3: CASSDIGGSPLHF. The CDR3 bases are TGTGCCAGCAGCGACATCGGGGGATCACCCCTCCACTTT.

Here the CDR3 reads CASSSGQGIQETQYF. The CDR3 nucleotides are TGTGCCAGCAGTTCGGGACAGGGCATCCAAGAGACCCAGTACTTC. The chain is built from TRBV6-6 and TRBJ2-5; TRBD1 agrees at 9 bases. Germline trimming cut 4 bases from V and 1 base from J; bases unmatched to any gene: 4. This CDR3 has 15 residues. Germline-derived CDR1 and CDR2 are MNHNY and SVGAGI (reference sequence).

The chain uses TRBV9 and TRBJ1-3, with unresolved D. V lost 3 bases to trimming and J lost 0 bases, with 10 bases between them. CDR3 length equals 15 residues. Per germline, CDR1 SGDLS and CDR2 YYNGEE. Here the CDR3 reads CASSAPASSGNTIYF. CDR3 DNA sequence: TGTGCCAGCAGCGCGCCCGCCAGCTCTGGAAACACCATATATTTT.

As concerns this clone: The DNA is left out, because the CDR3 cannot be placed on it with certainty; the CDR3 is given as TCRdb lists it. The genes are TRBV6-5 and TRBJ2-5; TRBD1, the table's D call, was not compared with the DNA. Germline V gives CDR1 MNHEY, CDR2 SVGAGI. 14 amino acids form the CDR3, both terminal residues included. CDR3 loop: CASSSSDSRTAQYF.

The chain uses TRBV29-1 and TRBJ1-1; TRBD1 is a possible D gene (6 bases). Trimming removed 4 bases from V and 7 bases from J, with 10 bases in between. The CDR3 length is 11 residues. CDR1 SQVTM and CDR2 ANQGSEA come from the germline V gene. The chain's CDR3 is CSVGAGVEAFF. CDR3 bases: TGCAGCGTTGGTGCAGGGGTTGAAGCTTTCTTT.

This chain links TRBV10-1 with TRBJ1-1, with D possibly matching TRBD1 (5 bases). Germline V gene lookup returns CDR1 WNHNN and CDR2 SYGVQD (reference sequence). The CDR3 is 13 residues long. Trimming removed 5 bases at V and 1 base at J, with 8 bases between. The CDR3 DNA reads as TGCGCCAGCAGTAAAGGGGCGAACACTGAAGCTTTCTTT. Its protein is CASSKGANTEAFF.

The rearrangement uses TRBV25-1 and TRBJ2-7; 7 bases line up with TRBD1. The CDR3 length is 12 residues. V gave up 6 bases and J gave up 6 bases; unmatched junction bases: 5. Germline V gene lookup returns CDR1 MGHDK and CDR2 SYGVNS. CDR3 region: CASRTGFGEQYF. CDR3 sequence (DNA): TGTGCCAGCAGGACAGGGTTCGGCGAGCAGTACTTC.

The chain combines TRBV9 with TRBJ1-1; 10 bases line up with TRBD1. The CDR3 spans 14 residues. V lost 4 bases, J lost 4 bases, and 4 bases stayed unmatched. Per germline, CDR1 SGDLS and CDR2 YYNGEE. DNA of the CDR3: TGTGCCAGCAGCCCCGGGACAGGGGTCACTGAAGCTTTCTTT. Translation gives CASSPGTGVTEAFF.

For the CDR3, the DNA is TGTGCCAGCAGCTTAGGTCTCCAGGGGAGCTCCTACGAGCAGTACTTC. Translation: CASSLGLQGSSYEQYF. V usage is TRBV7-8 and J usage is TRBJ2-7; D is perhaps TRBD1 (6 bases). The germline V gene has CDR1 SGHVS and CDR2 FQNEAQ. Trimming removed 1 base from V and 0 bases from J, with 13 bases in between. The CDR3 spans 16 residues.

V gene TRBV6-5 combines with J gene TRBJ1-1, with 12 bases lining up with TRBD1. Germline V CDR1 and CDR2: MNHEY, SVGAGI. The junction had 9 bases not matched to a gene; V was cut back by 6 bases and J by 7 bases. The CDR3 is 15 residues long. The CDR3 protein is CASRGDRGQGDEAFF. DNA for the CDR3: TGTGCCAGCAGGGGGGACAGGGGGCAAGGCGATGAAGCTTTCTTT.

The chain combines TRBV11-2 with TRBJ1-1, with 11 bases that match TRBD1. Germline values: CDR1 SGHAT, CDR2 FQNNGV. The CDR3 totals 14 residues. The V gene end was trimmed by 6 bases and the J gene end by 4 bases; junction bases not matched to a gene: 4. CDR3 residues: CASSPGTGGTEAFF. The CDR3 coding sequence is TGTGCCAGCAGTCCCGGGACAGGGGGCACTGAAGCTTTCTTT. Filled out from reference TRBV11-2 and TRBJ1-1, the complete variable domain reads EAGVAQSPRYKIIEKRQSVAFWCNPISGHATLYWYQQILGQGPKLLIQFQNNGVVDDSQLPKDRFSAERLKGVDSTLKIQPAKLEDSAVYLCASSPGTGGTEAFFGQGTRLTVV.

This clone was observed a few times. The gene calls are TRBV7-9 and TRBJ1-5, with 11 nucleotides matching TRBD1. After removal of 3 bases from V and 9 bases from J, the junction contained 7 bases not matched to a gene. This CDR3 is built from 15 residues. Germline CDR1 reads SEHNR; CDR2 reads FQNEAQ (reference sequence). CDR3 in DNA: TGTGCCAGCAGCTTCGCCGGGACAGGGGGGTCGCCCCAGCATTTT. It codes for CASSFAGTGGSPQHF.

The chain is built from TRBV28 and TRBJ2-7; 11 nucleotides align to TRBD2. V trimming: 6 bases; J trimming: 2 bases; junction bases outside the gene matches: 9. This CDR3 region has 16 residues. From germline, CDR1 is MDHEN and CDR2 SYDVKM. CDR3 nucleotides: TGTGCCAGCAGCTCCTATAGCGGGGGGGGCCCCTACGAGCAGTACTTC. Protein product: CASSSYSGGGPYEQYF.

The CDR3 protein is CASSITRGEAFYF. Written as DNA, the CDR3 is TGTGCCAGTAGTATAACCAGGGGAGAGGCTTTCTACTTC. The chain is built from TRBV19 and TRBJ2-7, with D possibly matching TRBD1 (6 bases). Trimming removed 2 bases from V and 13 bases from J, with 18 bases in between. The CDR3 runs to 13 residues. The germline V gene has CDR1 LNHDA and CDR2 SQIVND (reference sequence).

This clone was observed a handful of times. The CDR3 sequence: CASSLEYSAYEQYF. CDR3 coding DNA: TGTGCCAGCAGCTTAGAATACTCGGCCTACGAGCAGTACTTC. The chain employs TRBV11-2 and TRBJ2-7; no clear D. CDR1 SGHAT and CDR2 FQNNGV come from the germline V gene. V was shortened by 0 bases and J by 2 bases, with 8 bases between the two germline ends. CDR3 length: 14 amino acids. The full variable domain, its missing parts supplied by reference TRBV11-2 and TRBJ2-7, is EAGVAQSPRYKIIEKRQSVAFWCNPISGHATLYWYQQILGQGPKLLIQFQNNGVVDDSQLPKDRFSAERLKGVDSTLKIQPAKLEDSAVYLCASSLEYSAYEQYFGPGTRLTVT.